The TCR beta chain under discussion was sequenced for a study of CD8+ T cells in alopecia areata. Study details: Treated patients were dosed with oral tofacitinib, taking 5 to 10 mg twice daily.

RNA was isolated and reverse transcribed to cDNA, the sequencing template. TCRdb's copy holds only in-frame clones and misses some; the assay was immunoSEQ multiplex PCR. The sample shows about 170,000 clones, about 66% of them seen only once. Researchers gathered lesional scalp punch biopsies and peripheral blood from patients with alopecia areata. Notes on the study in general: Lesional scalp, notably in alopecia totalis/universalis, had clonality above that of normal scalp.

Remarks on this clone: What it binds is unknown.

Here the sequenced sample was CD8+ T cells sorted from blood, taken at week 0. The clonotype comes from a human donor with alopecia areata.

DNA of the CDR3: TGTGCCTGGAGCTCCGAGGCGTACTATGGCTACACCTTC. Translation gives CAWSSEAYYGYTF. The genes are TRBV30 and TRBJ1-2; unclear D gene. The CDR3 contains 13 residues. Trimming took off 3 bases at V and 3 bases at J, with 11 bases between the two ends. CDR1 and CDR2 from the germline V gene are GTSNPN and SVGIG (reference sequence).